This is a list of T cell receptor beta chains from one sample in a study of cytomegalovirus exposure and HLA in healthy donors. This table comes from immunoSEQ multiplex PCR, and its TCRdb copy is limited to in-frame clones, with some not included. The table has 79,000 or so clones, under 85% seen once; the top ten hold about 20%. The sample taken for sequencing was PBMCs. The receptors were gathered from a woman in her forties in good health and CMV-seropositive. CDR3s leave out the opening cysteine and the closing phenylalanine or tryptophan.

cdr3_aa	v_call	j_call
AWRQSYEQY	TRBV30	TRBJ2-7
SASRVGGYT	TRBV20-1	TRBJ1-2
ASSIDSSGGYTQY	TRBV19	TRBJ2-3
ASSILGTGVSGANVLT	TRBV7-2	TRBJ2-6
ASSRQGMGGLDTQY	TRBV6-4	TRBJ2-3
ASSLASSSYNEQF	TRBV7-2	TRBJ2-1
ASSPTLAGYNEQF	TRBV18	TRBJ2-1
ASSKRTGNFYGYT	TRBV13	TRBJ1-2
ASSLGSGGGTYEQY	TRBV27	TRBJ2-7
ASSQLTRRGGYEQY	TRBV4-1	TRBJ2-7
ASSEALKRGNEQF	TRBV2	TRBJ2-1
AWRFGTGIYEQY	TRBV30	TRBJ2-7